Listed below are T cell receptor beta chains from one sample, sequenced in a study of CD8+ T cells in alopecia areata. Clones were read by immunoSEQ multiplex PCR, and TCRdb kept only the in-frame ones, dropping some. Among roughly 180,000 clones listed, approximately 56% were seen once. The source was CD4+ T cells sorted from blood, collected at week 4, from a patient treated with tofacitinib. The receptors were sampled from a human donor with alopecia areata. Each CDR3 is given without its conserved first and last residue.

J gene | V gene | CDR3 protein
TRBJ2-2 | TRBV5-1 | ASSEGNTGELF
TRBJ1-2 | TRBV7-9 | ASIPGSYT
TRBJ1-2 | TRBV7-9 | ASSLGQIPLHGYT
TRBJ1-2 | TRBV25-1 | ASSEPTYYGYT
TRBJ2-5 | TRBV29-1 | SVGIGKTQY
TRBJ2-6 | TRBV19 | ASSRPGEANVLT
TRBJ1-2 | TRBV7-9 | ASSRDRGRSLYGYT
TRBJ2-5 | TRBV9 | ASSVSGTTQETQY
TRBJ1-5 | TRBV27 | ASGDSYQPQH
TRBJ1-2 | TRBV30 | AWSVWPGRYGYT
TRBJ2-3 | TRBV20-1 | SARTDTQY
TRBJ2-1 | TRBV30 | AFEAGGYNEQF
TRBJ2-1 | TRBV7-8 | ASIQGGPSYNEQF
TRBJ2-3 | TRBV7-8 | ASSLAMGTDTQY
TRBJ1-3 | TRBV30 | AWSVDSSGNTIY
TRBJ2-5 | TRBV9 | ASSVGSVKETQY
TRBJ2-7 | TRBV27 | ASSIGRGGSEQY
TRBJ2-5 | TRBV5-6 | ASSLTSGGQETQY
TRBJ1-2 | TRBV30 | AWSRGNYGYT
TRBJ2-2 | TRBV7-6 | ASSLALTGELF
TRBJ1-1 | TRBV5-6 | ASSRQSMNTEAF
TRBJ2-3 | TRBV10-3 | AISLDSTDTQY